These 16 T cell receptor beta chains were sequenced from one sample in a study of patients and donors after allogeneic stem cell transplantation. TCRdb analysed the RT-PCR reads with MiXCR anew, one entry per CDR3 protein. The table records about 960,000 distinct CDR3 sequences, roughly 18% of them present only once. The sample taken for sequencing was blood, either unsorted or a sorted T cell fraction (not recorded which). Receptors were obtained from a human donor who was either an allogeneic HSCT recipient or a stem cell or donor lymphocyte infusion donor (not recorded which). It is not recorded whose cells these are; they may come from a transplant donor.

The rearrangement links TRBV2 to TRBJ1-1; D is uncertain. Germline V gene sequence: CDR1 SNHLY, CDR2 FYNNEI. This CDR3 contains 15 residues. Between the trimmed V and J ends, which lost 3 bases and 4 bases, there was a span of 15 bases. The DNA of the CDR3 is TGTGCCAGCAGTGATAGTTATTCGAAGATCACTGAAGCTTTCTTT. This translates into CASSDSYSKITEAFF.

This clonotype showed up just a few times. Its ends do not fully match the called genes, so a read error is possible. The rearrangement links TRBV5-4 to TRBJ1-4; no reliable D call. The CDR3 loop spans 13 amino acids. Looked up from germline, CDR1 is SGHNT and CDR2 is YYREEE (reference sequence). The CDR3 sequence: CAASGPTDEKLFF. In nucleotides, the CDR3 is TGTGCCGCAAGTGGGCCAACTGATGAAAAACTGTTTTTT.

This clonotype was seen a few times. The J gene is TRBJ2-5, the V gene TRBV20-1, with D tentatively TRBD2 (6 bases). V was cut by 6 bases and J by 7 bases, with 18 bases left in between. The CDR3 has 13 residues. Germline V gene lookup returns CDR1 DFQATT and CDR2 SNEGSKA (reference sequence). The CDR3 region is CSAPGTTRGTQYF. CDR3 nucleotides: TGCAGTGCGCCCGGGACGACTAGGGGGACCCAGTACTTC.

The V and J genes are TRBV20-1 and TRBJ1-2; 8 bases align to TRBD1. Germline CDR1 reads DFQATT; CDR2 reads SNEGSKA (reference sequence). The CDR3 is 15 amino acids. J gave up 6 bases and V 5 bases, and 14 bases lay outside the gene matches. The CDR3 spells CSAGSRGRRMDGYTF. CDR3 bases: TGCAGTGCTGGCTCCAGGGGGCGCAGGATGGATGGCTACACCTTC.

This clonotype was detected many times. V usage is TRBV3-1 and J usage is TRBJ1-5; D is undetermined. Trimming pared 0 bases from V and 6 bases from J, leaving 6 bases between. This CDR3 spans 13 amino acids. Germline V lookup: CDR1 LGHDT, CDR2 YNNKEL (reference sequence). Written as DNA, the CDR3 is TGTGCCAGCAGCCAAGATCCGGGTCAGCCCCAGCATTTT. It yields the protein CASSQDPGQPQHF.

This clonotype was seen many times. The rearrangement links TRBV12-3 or TRBV12-4 to TRBJ1-5, with TRBD1 matching over 8 bases. This CDR3 is 15 amino acids long. V dropped 5 bases and J dropped 0; count of bases not matched to a gene: 3. CDR3 loop: CASSAGQDSNQPQHF. The CDR3 DNA reads as TGTGCCAGCAGTGCGGGACAGGATAGCAATCAGCCCCAGCATTTT.

V usage is TRBV5-1 and J usage is TRBJ1-1; weak D call: TRBD1 (6 bases). The CDR3 covers 16 residues. Looked up from germline, CDR1 is SGHRS and CDR2 is YFSETQ. Trimming removed 1 base from V and 1 base from J, with 14 bases in between. CDR3 in amino acids: CASSLSWGQTNTEAFF. The CDR3 DNA is TGCGCCAGCAGCTTGAGTTGGGGACAAACGAACACTGAAGCTTTCTTT.

The rearrangement links TRBV10-3 to TRBJ2-7; a possible D gene is TRBD2 (6 bases). The CDR3 is 13 residues long. V lost 8 bases and J lost 0, with 11 bases in between. The germline CDR1 and CDR2 sequences are ENHRY and SYGVKD. The CDR3 DNA is TGTGCCATCGGCACGGGACTCTCCTACGAGCAGTACTTC. This gives the protein CAIGTGLSYEQYF.

V usage is TRBV29-1 and J usage is TRBJ2-3, with D uncertain. The germline gives CDR1 SQVTM, CDR2 ANQGSEA. The CDR3 loop spans 16 amino acids. Trimming took 8 bases from V and 0 from J, leaving 21 bases between them. CDR3 loop: CSTELYSHLSTDTQYF. The CDR3 DNA is TGCAGCACCGAGCTTTATTCACACTTGAGCACAGATACGCAGTATTTT.

The V call is TRBV5-1, the J call TRBJ2-7; D not certain. This CDR3 is built from 11 residues. V was trimmed by 3 bases and J by 2 bases, leaving 3 bases between them. Per the germline V gene, CDR1 is SGHRS and CDR2 is YFSETQ. CDR3 loop: CASSWAYEQYF. CDR3 DNA sequence: TGCGCCAGCAGCTGGGCCTACGAGCAGTACTTC.

This clonotype was observed a handful of times. This chain uses TRBV20-1 with TRBJ1-2, with D unclear. The CDR3 spans 11 residues. Germline CDR1 reads DFQATT; CDR2 reads SNEGSKA (reference sequence). The V end was cut by 5 bases, the J end by 4 bases, with 8 bases between. CDR3 coding DNA: TGCAGTGCTGAATCTACCTATGGCTACACCTTC. Protein product: CSAESTYGYTF.

V is TRBV5-1 and J is TRBJ2-5; D remains ambiguous. CDR3 length: 15 residues. Germline V CDR1 and CDR2: SGHRS, YFSETQ. Trimming stripped 0 bases from V and 1 base from J, with 10 bases between. CDR3 protein: CASSLVVGFQETQYF. The DNA for the CDR3 is TGCGCCAGCAGCTTGGTAGTCGGATTCCAAGAGACCCAGTACTTC.

This clonotype was picked up a small number of times. The chain joins TRBV7-2 to TRBJ2-7, with 12 bases lining up with TRBD2. Looked up from germline, CDR1 is SGHTA and CDR2 is FQGNSA. The CDR3 length is 16 residues. The junction had 5 bases not matched to a gene; V was cut back by 5 bases and J by 0 bases. The DNA for the CDR3 is TGTGCCAGCAGCCCCGTACTAGCGGGGGGCTCCTACGAGCAGTACTTC. Its translation is CASSPVLAGGSYEQYF.

This rearrangement joins TRBV11-2 to TRBJ1-6; 8 nucleotides match TRBD1. CDR1 is SGHAT, CDR2 FQNNGV, per germline. V lost 3 bases to trimming and J lost 9 bases; unmatched junction nucleotides: 4. This CDR3 spans 14 amino acids. CDR3 amino acids: CASSFRDRSSPLHF. The CDR3 DNA reads as TGTGCCAGCAGCTTTCGGGACAGGAGTTCACCCCTCCACTTT.

This clonotype showed up just a few times. The chain recombines TRBV12-3 or TRBV12-4 with TRBJ2-7; 8 bases line up with TRBD1. The CDR3 loop spans 17 amino acids. The V and J ends lost 4 bases and 3 bases, in that order; junction bases with no gene match: 14. CDR3 in DNA: TGTGCCAGCAGTTCCCAATCTTCCCGGGACAGGAACTACGAGCAGTACTTC. Its translation is CASSSQSSRDRNYEQYF.

This clonotype has a handful of counts. Written as DNA, the CDR3 is TGTGCCAGCTCACCAGGGCAGGGAATCGATGGCTACACCTTC. Translation: CASSPGQGIDGYTF. V usage is TRBV18 and J usage is TRBJ1-2, with D possibly TRBD1 on 5 matching bases. V gave up 2 bases and J gave up 6 bases, with 13 bases separating them. Germline CDR1 reads KGHSH; CDR2 reads LQKENI. The CDR3 contains 14 residues. Full variable domain (missing parts from reference TRBV18 and TRBJ1-2): NAGVMQNPRHLVRRRGQEARLRCSPMKGHSHVYWYRQLPEEGLKFMVYLQKENIIDESGMPKERFSAEFPKEGPSILRIQQVVRGDSAAYFCASSPGQGIDGYTFGSGTRLTVV.